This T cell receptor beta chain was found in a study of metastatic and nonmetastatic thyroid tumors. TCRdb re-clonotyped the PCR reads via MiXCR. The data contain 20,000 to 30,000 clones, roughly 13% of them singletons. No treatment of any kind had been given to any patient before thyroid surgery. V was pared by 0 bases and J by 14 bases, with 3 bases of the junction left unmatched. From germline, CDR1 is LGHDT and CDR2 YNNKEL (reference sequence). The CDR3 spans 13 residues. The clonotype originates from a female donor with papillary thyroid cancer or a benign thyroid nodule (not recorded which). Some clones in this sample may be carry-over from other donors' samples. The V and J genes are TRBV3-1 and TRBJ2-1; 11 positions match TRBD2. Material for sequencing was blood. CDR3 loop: CASSQDRLAGKFF. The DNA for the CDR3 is TGTGCCAGCAGCCAAGATCGACTAGCGGGAAAGTTCTTC.